The clone carrying this T cell receptor (beta chain) occurred many times. Graves' hyperthyroidism without ophthalmopathy progression within 18 months was termed stable. The data were taken from a study of T cells in Graves' hyperthyroidism and ophthalmopathy. The germline V and J ends were trimmed by 3 bases and 7 bases, with 9 bases remaining between them. The CDR3 contains 12 residues. In germline, CDR1 is LNHDA, CDR2 SQIVND (reference sequence). TCR beta CDR3 sequences were amplified from RNA transcripts. HTBI primers were the set used in a first-round RT-PCR of the TCR CDR3. TCRdb re-derived calls from the multiplex PCR reads in MiXCR, one entry per CDR3 protein. The sample holds approximately 590,000 distinct CDR3 sequences, approximately 44% seen once.

The sequenced material came from peripheral blood or thyroid tissue (not recorded which). The clonotype originates from a woman between 18 and 29 years old with Graves' hyperthyroidism. V usage is TRBV19 and J usage is TRBJ1-1, with unresolved D. DNA for the CDR3: TGTGCCAGTAGTATGGTAGCCAATGAAGCTTTCTTT. Encoded protein: CASSMVANEAFF.